These 25 T cell receptor beta chains originate from one sample sequenced in a study of blood T cell repertoires in COVID-19. Here immunoSEQ multiplex PCR was the method, and the copy in TCRdb shows in-frame clones only, minus some. The table shows about 200,000 clones, with about 89% occurring only once. The sample comprised peripheral blood. The receptors stem from a middle-aged woman with acute or convalescent COVID-19.

This clone appeared once. This specimen includes other DNA sequences encoding the same CDR3. The gene calls are TRBV5-6 and TRBJ2-5; D uncertain. Germline assignment: CDR1 SGHDT and CDR2 YYEEEE. Trimming stripped 0 bases from V and 4 bases from J, with 7 bases between. The CDR3 is made up of 13 amino acids. CDR3 sequence: CASSLAGGETQYF. CDR3 sequence (DNA): TGTGCCAGCAGCTTGGCCGGTGGAGAGACCCAGTACTTC.

This clone showed up just once. This chain links TRBV5-1 with TRBJ1-3, with TRBD1 matching over 9 bases. This CDR3 is built from 18 residues. From germline, CDR1 is SGHRS and CDR2 YFSETQ. The V and J ends lost 0 bases and 4 bases, in that order; junction bases with no gene match: 11. CDR3 protein: CASSLAGTGGASGNTIYF. CDR3 nucleotide sequence: TGCGCCAGCAGCTTGGCCGGTACAGGGGGCGCGTCGGGAAACACCATATATTTT.

The gene calls are TRBV6-5 and TRBJ1-1; 8 nucleotides align to TRBD1. There are 14 residues in the CDR3. J gave up 0 bases and V 9 bases, and 6 bases lay outside the gene matches. Germline V lookup: CDR1 MNHEY, CDR2 SVGAGI. This CDR3 reads CASRTGWVNTEAFF. The CDR3 DNA is TGTGCCAGTCGGACAGGGTGGGTGAACACTGAAGCTTTCTTT.

The chain uses TRBV6-6 and TRBJ2-2; 9 bases are shared with TRBD1. The V segment lost 7 bases and the J segment 1 base; nucleotides outside the gene matches: 7. CDR1 and CDR2 from the germline V gene are MNHNY and SVGAGI (reference sequence). The CDR3 is made up of 16 amino acids. The CDR3 nucleotides read TGTGCCAGCAATTGGGGACAGGGCCGGAACACCGGGGAGCTGTTTTTT. Amino acids: CASNWGQGRNTGELFF.

The chain couples TRBV9 to TRBJ2-3; TRBD2 agrees at 7 bases. Germline CDR1 SGDLS, CDR2 YYNGEE. V shed 3 bases, J shed 4 bases, and the junction held 11 bases outside the gene matches. The CDR3 has 16 residues. Written as DNA, the CDR3 is TGTGCCAGCAGCGCACGCGGGGGTAATGGCGCAGATACGCAGTATTTT. Translating it yields CASSARGGNGADTQYF.

This clone was counted only a few times. Other DNA sequences in the sample encode the same CDR3. CDR3 sequence: CASSIDPGGNQPQHF. CDR3 nucleotide sequence: TGTGCCAGTAGTATTGACCCCGGGGGCAATCAGCCCCAGCATTTT. J is TRBJ1-5 and V is TRBV19; no firm D call. This CDR3 contains 15 residues. CDR1 is LNHDA and CDR2 is SQIVND in the germline V gene (reference sequence). The V and J ends lost 3 bases and 2 bases respectively, with 11 bases between them.

The CDR3: CASAGSYSGNTIYF. In DNA, the CDR3 is TGTGCCAGCGCGGGGTCCTACTCTGGAAACACCATATATTTT. The chain is built from TRBV2 and TRBJ1-3; D gene uncertain. The V end lost 8 bases, the J end lost 0 bases, and 11 bases lay between the germline ends. Germline assignment: CDR1 SNHLY and CDR2 FYNNEI. The length of the CDR3 is 14 residues. The whole variable domain, filled in from reference TRBV2 and TRBJ1-3, reads EPEVTQTPSHQVTQMGQEVILRCVPISNHLYFYWYRQILGQKVEFLVSFYNNEISEKSEIFDDQFSVERPDGSNFTLKIRSTKLEDSAMYFCASAGSYSGNTIYFGEGSWLTVV.

The J gene is TRBJ2-7, the V gene TRBV7-2; TRBD2 agrees at 8 bases. Germline V CDR1 and CDR2: SGHTA, FQGNSA. V shed 6 bases and J 0 bases; nucleotides not matched to a gene: 7. This CDR3 region has 15 residues. For the CDR3, the DNA is TGTGCCAGCAGAGCCACTAGCGGTAGCTCCTACGAGCAGTACGTC. Translation gives CASRATSGSSYEQYV.

This chain joins TRBV4-1 and TRBJ1-4; D ambiguous. Trimming stripped 1 base from V and 8 bases from J, with 8 bases between. Germline loops: CDR1 MGHRA, CDR2 YSYEKL. CDR3 length: 13 residues. The CDR3 DNA reads as TGCGCCAGCAGCCAAGGACTTCGGGAAAAACTGTTTTTT. Amino acid sequence: CASSQGLREKLFF.

The chain employs TRBV5-4 and TRBJ2-5, with D perhaps matching TRBD2 (6 bases). This CDR3 contains 16 residues. V gave up 4 bases and J gave up 4 bases, with 20 bases separating them. Germline loops: CDR1 SGHNT, CDR2 YYREEE (reference sequence). In DNA, the CDR3 is TGTGCCAGCAGCCGGCCCGGGGACTCCCTTAGAGAGACCCAGTACTTC. It yields the protein CASSRPGDSLRETQYF. Full variable domain (missing parts from reference TRBV5-4 and TRBJ2-5): ETGVTQSPTHLIKTRGQQVTLRCSSQSGHNTVSWYQQALGQGPQFIFQYYREEENGRGNFPPRFSGLQFPNYSSELNVNALELDDSALYLCASSRPGDSLRETQYFGPGTRLLVL.

V and J are TRBV10-1 and TRBJ2-1, with 7 bases identical to TRBD2. Germline lookup yields CDR1 WNHNN and CDR2 SYGVQD (reference sequence). V lost 0 bases, J lost 8 bases, and 10 bases stayed unmatched. The CDR3 length is 16 residues. As DNA, the CDR3 is TGCGCCAGCAGTGAGTCTCATCCTTCCGCGGGGGATGAGCAGTTCTTC. It yields the protein CASSESHPSAGDEQFF.

V usage is TRBV5-1 and J usage is TRBJ1-1; D may be TRBD1 (5 bases). V was cut by 0 bases and J by 5 bases, with 14 bases left in between. CDR1 SGHRS and CDR2 YFSETQ come from the germline V gene. The CDR3 length is 15 residues. CDR3 in DNA: TGCGCCAGCAGCTTGGTGGGCAGGGAGGGGACTGAAGCTTTCTTT. As protein: CASSLVGREGTEAFF.

The chain uses TRBV18 and TRBJ1-2, with 11 bases lining up with TRBD1. The J segment lost 3 bases and the V segment lost 3 bases, leaving 6 bases of the junction unmatched. CDR1 KGHSH and CDR2 LQKENI come from the germline V gene. This CDR3 region has 16 residues. The CDR3 DNA reads TGTGCCAGCTCACCCCGGACAGGGGGCGCTGACTATGGCTACACCTTC. It encodes CASSPRTGGADYGYTF.

The chain has TRBV6-1 and TRBJ2-1; D is uncertain. CDR3 length: 12 amino acids. Germline V gene lookup returns CDR1 MNHNS and CDR2 SASEGT. The V end was cut by 1 base, the J end by 13 bases, with 11 bases between. The CDR3 nucleotides read TGTGCCAGCAGTGAAGTTAGCTACCCTCAGTTCTTC. Translated, it gives CASSEVSYPQFF.

This chain links TRBV13 with TRBJ2-3; possible D gene TRBD1, 6 bases. Germline V lookup: CDR1 PRHDT, CDR2 FYEKMQ (reference sequence). V was pared by 6 bases and J by 2 bases, with 18 bases between. This CDR3 comprises 16 residues. Here the CDR3 reads CASSRAPGQVTDTQYF. In DNA, the CDR3 is TGTGCCAGCAGTCGTGCTCCGGGACAAGTCACAGATACGCAGTATTTT.

The gene calls are TRBV11-3 and TRBJ2-2, with 7 bases fitting TRBD1. The CDR3 is made up of 13 amino acids. The germline V gene has CDR1 SGHNT and CDR2 YENEEA. With V trimmed by 5 bases and J by 6 bases, 3 bases remained unmatched. The DNA of the CDR3 is TGTGCCAGCAGCATGGACAGGCCCGGGGAGCTGTTTTTT. Translating gives CASSMDRPGELFF.

J is TRBJ2-3 and V is TRBV5-4; TRBD2 matches at 8 bases. The CDR3 extends over 12 amino acids. In germline, CDR1 is SGHNT, CDR2 YYREEE (reference sequence). V lost 3 bases to trimming and J lost 8 bases; unmatched junction nucleotides: 2. In DNA form, the CDR3 reads TGTGCCAGCAGCTCAAGCGGGGGTACGCAGTATTTT. This gives the protein CASSSSGGTQYF.

This clone was detected only once. The J gene is TRBJ1-1, the V gene TRBV2; possible D gene TRBD1, 6 bases. The germline V gene encodes CDR1 SNHLY and CDR2 FYNNEI. The CDR3 has 13 amino acids. V gave up 8 bases and J gave up 5 bases, with 15 bases separating them. The CDR3 DNA sequence: TGTGCCAGCTCGCCCGGGGGGGCGACTGAAGCTTTCTTT. Translation: CASSPGGATEAFF.

The chain links TRBV11-2 to TRBJ1-6; unclear D gene. The germline V and J ends were trimmed by 0 bases and 0 bases, with 12 bases remaining between them. The V gene's germline CDR1 is SGHAT and CDR2 FQNNGV. The CDR3 has 18 residues. As DNA, the CDR3 is TGTGCCAGCAGCTTAGAAGAGACACCTAACTCCTATAATTCACCCCTCCACTTT. Translation: CASSLEETPNSYNSPLHF.

The V gene is TRBV11-2, the J gene TRBJ2-1, with D possibly being TRBD2 (7 bases). Germline CDR1 SGHAT, CDR2 FQNNGV. V lost 5 bases and J lost 0, with 17 bases in between. The CDR3 runs to 17 residues. CDR3 in amino acids: CASSRGGAGNSYNEQFF. The CDR3 DNA sequence: TGTGCCAGCAGCCGAGGGGGGGCGGGCAACTCCTACAATGAGCAGTTCTTC.

The CDR3 sequence: CASRKTTDPTYEQYV. CDR3 coding DNA: TGTGCCAGCAGGAAGACGACAGATCCTACCTACGAGCAGTACGTC. This rearrangement joins TRBV6-5 to TRBJ2-7, with D tentatively TRBD1 (5 bases). V dropped 6 bases and J dropped 2 bases, with 17 bases sitting between them. Germline V gene data show CDR1 as MNHEY and CDR2 as SVGAGI. This CDR3 region has 15 residues.

J is TRBJ2-5 and V is TRBV5-4; 11 nucleotides align to TRBD2. There are 15 residues in the CDR3. Trimming at V came to 3 bases and at J to 4 bases, leaving 5 bases not matched to a gene. Germline-derived CDR1 and CDR2 are SGHNT and YYREEE (reference sequence). The CDR3 spells CASSYGTSGGETQYF. The CDR3 DNA reads as TGTGCCAGCAGCTACGGGACTAGCGGTGGAGAGACCCAGTACTTC.

The V call is TRBV5-1, the J call TRBJ2-7; tentative D call: TRBD2 (5 bases). Per the germline V gene, CDR1 is SGHRS and CDR2 is YFSETQ. The CDR3 is 12 residues long. Trimming removed 4 bases from V and 5 bases from J, with 10 bases in between. The CDR3 DNA reads as TGCGCCAGCAGCCTGCACGGGGACGAGCAGTACGTC. Residues: CASSLHGDEQYV.

The chain carries TRBV6-5 and TRBJ1-5; TRBD1 matches at 7 bases. V gave up 6 bases and J gave up 5 bases; unmatched junction bases: 7. Germline assignment: CDR1 MNHEY and CDR2 SVGAGI. The CDR3 runs 14 residues. CDR3 sequence (DNA): TGTGCCAGCAGCCGACAGGGCTTCTATCAGCCCCAGCATTTT. It translates to CASSRQGFYQPQHF.

The rearrangement uses TRBV28 and TRBJ1-1; TRBD1 is a possible D gene (6 bases). The germline V and J ends were trimmed by 3 bases and 1 base, with 9 bases remaining between them. Per germline, CDR1 MDHEN and CDR2 SYDVKM. The CDR3 is made up of 14 amino acids. The CDR3 DNA follows: TGTGCCAGCAGTTTCCGGACAGAGAACACTGAAGCTTTCTTT. Protein sequence: CASSFRTENTEAFF.